The sequence of this T cell receptor beta chain was determined in a study of blood T cell repertoires in COVID-19. About the study: There were acute and convalescent COVID-19 samples, and they came from the United States, Italy and Spain. Sample material is recorded as cDNA or gDNA derived from T cells, B-cell-depleted T cells, or PBMCs.

Method: immunoSEQ multiplex PCR; TCRdb's copy keeps in-frame clones and lacks some. The sample comprises 380,000 or so clones, approximately 85% of which are singletons, and approximately 2.1% rests with the top ten. Those enrolled, adults aged 18 to 89 years, came from about 24 US areas. Cohorts were assigned according to the clinical history that participants reported. The CDR3 spans 13 residues. Germline V gene sequence: CDR1 SGHRS, CDR2 YFSETQ. V lost 5 bases, J lost 6 bases, and 7 bases stayed unmatched. Sequencing was performed on PBMCs or T cells enriched from blood (not recorded which). The TCR sequence derives from a woman in her thirties or forties with acute COVID-19. The chain combines TRBV5-1 with TRBJ1-2, with TRBD1 identical over 7 bases. CDR3 loop: CASRLATGDGYTF. The CDR3, as DNA: TGCGCCAGCAGGCTGGCTACAGGGGATGGCTACACCTTC.